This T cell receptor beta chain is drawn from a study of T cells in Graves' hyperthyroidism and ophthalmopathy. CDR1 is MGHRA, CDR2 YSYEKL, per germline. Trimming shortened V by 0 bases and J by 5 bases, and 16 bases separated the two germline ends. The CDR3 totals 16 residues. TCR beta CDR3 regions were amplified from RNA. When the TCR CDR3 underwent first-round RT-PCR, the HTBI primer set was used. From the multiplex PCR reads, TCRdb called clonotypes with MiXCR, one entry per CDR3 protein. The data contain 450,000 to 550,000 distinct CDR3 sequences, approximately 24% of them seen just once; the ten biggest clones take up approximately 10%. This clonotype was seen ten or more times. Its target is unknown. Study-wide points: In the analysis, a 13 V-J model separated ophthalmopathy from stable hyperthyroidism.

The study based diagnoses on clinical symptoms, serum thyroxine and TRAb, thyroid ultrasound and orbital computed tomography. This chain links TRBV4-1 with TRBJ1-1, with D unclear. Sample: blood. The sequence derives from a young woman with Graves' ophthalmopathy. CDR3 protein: CASSQDREGRETEAFF. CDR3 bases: TGCGCCAGCAGCCAAGATCGGGAGGGTAGAGAGACTGAAGCTTTCTTT.